This T cell receptor beta chain was sequenced during a study of CD8 T cells in ankylosing spondylitis. Whole-study results and caveats: Significantly higher representation of disease-linked clones was reported for matched ankylosing spondylitis synovial fluid. Researchers report that disease-linked clones proved CD8+ and relatively rare in peripheral blood. Before this, some motif variants had been reported in reactive arthritis synovial fluid and blood.

Using quantitative 5'-RACE with molecular barcodes, the authors made TCR beta libraries. TCRdb itself ran the 5' RACE reads through MiXCR, one entry per CDR3 protein. The table includes under 250,000 distinct CDR3 sequences, roughly 26% detected once. This clonotype was recorded many times. Its antigen is not identified. Germline-derived CDR1 and CDR2 are MGHRA and YSYEKL. Germline trimming cut 4 bases from V and 5 bases from J; bases unmatched to any gene: 10. The CDR3 spans 15 residues. The source is a male donor with ankylosing spondylitis or in good health (not recorded which). The V call is TRBV4-1, the J call TRBJ2-7, with 8 nucleotides matching TRBD1. Sequencing was done on a sample of blood, either unsorted or a sorted T cell fraction (not recorded which). The CDR3 region has the DNA TGCGCCAGCAGCCCGATGGACAGGGAGAGGGACGAGCAGTACTTC. Translating gives CASSPMDRERDEQYF.